This T cell receptor beta chain is from a study of molecular identifiers for immune sequencing clone quantification. Background on the study: Four of five splits of RNA from about 19,000 or 110,000 naive CD8 cells were sequenced in replicates. Points from the study as a whole: Highly expanded clone sizes could end up underestimated if a barcode were shared by identical TCR molecules.

TCRdb analysed the PCR reads with MiXCR anew, one entry per CDR3 protein. The sample records fewer than 70,000 distinct CDR3 sequences, about a sixth being singletons. Germline lookup yields CDR1 SGHAT and CDR2 FQNNGV. The CDR3 length is 12 residues. To note about this clonotype: Its antigen is as yet unknown. One junction end disagrees with the germline gene, perhaps due to a read error.

This rearrangement joins TRBV11-2 to TRBJ2-7; D might be TRBD1 (6 bases). The source material was naive CD8+ T cells from blood, with Jurkat cell RNA spiked in. Noted subset: FACS-sorted CD8+CD4-CCR7+CD45RA+ naive T cells. The source is a human donor in good health. Some libraries in this study had Jurkat cell RNA spiked in. The CDR3, as DNA: TGTGCCAGCAGGACAGGAGCCTACGGGCAGTACTTC. Translation: CASRTGAYGQYF.